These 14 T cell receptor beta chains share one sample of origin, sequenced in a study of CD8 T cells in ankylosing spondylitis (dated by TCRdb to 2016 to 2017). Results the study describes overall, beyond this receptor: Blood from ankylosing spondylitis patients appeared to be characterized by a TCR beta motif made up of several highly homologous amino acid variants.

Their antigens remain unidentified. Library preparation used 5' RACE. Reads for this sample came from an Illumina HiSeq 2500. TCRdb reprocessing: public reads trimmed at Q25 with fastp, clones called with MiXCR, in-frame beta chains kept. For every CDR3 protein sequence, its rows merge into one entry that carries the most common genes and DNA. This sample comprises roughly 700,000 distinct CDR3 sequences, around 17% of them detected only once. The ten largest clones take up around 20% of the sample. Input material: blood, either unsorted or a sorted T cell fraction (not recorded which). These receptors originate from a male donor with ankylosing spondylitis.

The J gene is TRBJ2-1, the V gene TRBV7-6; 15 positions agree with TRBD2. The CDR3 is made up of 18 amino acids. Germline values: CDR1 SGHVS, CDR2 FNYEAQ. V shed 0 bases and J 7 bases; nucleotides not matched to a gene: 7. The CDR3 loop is CASSLAKGLAGGQNEQFF. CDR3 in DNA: TGTGCCAGCAGCTTAGCCAAGGGACTAGCGGGAGGTCAGAATGAGCAGTTCTTC.

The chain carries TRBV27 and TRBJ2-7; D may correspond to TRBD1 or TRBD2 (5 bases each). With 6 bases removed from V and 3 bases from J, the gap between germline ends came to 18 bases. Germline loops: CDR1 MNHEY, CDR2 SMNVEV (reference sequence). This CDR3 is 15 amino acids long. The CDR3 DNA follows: TGTGCCAGCAGAGAAAACATGGGGGTAAGCTACGAGCAGTACTTC. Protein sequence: CASRENMGVSYEQYF.

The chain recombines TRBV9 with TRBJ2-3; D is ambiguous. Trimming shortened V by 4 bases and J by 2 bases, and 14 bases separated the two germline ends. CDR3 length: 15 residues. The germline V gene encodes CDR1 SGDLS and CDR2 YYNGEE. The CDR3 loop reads CASSTLEQNTDTQYF. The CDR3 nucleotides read TGTGCCAGCAGCACCCTTGAGCAGAACACAGATACGCAGTATTTT.

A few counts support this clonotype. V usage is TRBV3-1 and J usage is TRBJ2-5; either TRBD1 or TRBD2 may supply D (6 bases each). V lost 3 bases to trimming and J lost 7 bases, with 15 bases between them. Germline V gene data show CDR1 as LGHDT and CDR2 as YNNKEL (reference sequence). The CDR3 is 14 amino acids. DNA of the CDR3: TGTGCCAGCAGCCATAGGGGGGAAAGGGTGACCCAGTACTTC. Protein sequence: CASSHRGERVTQYF.

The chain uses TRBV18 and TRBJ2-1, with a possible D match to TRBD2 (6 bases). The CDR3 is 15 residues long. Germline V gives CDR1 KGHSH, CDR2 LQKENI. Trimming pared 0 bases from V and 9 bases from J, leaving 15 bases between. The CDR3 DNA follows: TGTGCCAGCTCACCACCGACGGGAGATACCGTTGAGCAGTTCTTC. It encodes CASSPPTGDTVEQFF.

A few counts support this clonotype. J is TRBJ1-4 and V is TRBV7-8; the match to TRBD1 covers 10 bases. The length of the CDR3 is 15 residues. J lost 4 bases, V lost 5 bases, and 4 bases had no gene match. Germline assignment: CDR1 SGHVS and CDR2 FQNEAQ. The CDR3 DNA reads TGTGCCAGCAGCGTAGGACAGGGGGATAATGAAAAACTGTTTTTT. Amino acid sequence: CASSVGQGDNEKLFF.

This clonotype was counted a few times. The chain's CDR3 is CASSLSSGDSVTDTQYF. The CDR3 bases are TGTGCCAGCAGTTTATCCTCGGGGGACTCGGTCACAGATACGCAGTATTTT. The V gene is TRBV27, the J gene TRBJ2-3, with a tentative D call TRBD2 (6 bases). Germline V lookup: CDR1 MNHEY, CDR2 SMNVEV (reference sequence). The V and J ends lost 0 bases and 2 bases respectively, with 15 bases between them. The CDR3 contains 17 residues.

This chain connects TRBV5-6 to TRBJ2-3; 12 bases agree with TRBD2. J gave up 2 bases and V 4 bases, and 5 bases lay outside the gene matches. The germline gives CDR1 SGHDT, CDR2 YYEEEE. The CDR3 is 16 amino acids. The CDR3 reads CASSTGLAGNTDTQYF. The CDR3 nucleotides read TGTGCCAGCAGCACCGGACTAGCGGGGAACACAGATACGCAGTATTTT.

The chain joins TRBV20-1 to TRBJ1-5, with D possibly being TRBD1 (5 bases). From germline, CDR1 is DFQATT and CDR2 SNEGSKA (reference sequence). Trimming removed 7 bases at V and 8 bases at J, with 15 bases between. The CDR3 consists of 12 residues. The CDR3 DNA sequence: TGCAGTGGAGGGGCAGCTAATGAGCCCCAGCATTTT. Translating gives CSGGAANEPQHF.

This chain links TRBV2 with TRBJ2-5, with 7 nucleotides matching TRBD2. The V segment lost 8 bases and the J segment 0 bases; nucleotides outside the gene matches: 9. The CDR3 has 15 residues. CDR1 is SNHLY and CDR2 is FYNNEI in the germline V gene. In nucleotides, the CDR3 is TGTGCCAGCCTACTAGCGCGGTTAAACCAAGAGACCCAGTACTTC. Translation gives CASLLARLNQETQYF.

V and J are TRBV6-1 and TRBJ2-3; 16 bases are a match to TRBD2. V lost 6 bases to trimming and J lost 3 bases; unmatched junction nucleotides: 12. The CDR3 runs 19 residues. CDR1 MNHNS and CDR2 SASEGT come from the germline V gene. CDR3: CASRPPGLAGGPGTDTQYF. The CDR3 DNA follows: TGTGCCAGCAGACCTCCGGGACTAGCGGGGGGGCCTGGTACAGATACGCAGTATTTT.

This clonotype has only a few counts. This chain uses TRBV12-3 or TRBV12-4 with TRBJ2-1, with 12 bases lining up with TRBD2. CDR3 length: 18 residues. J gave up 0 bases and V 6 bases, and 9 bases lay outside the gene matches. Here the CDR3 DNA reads TGTGCCAGCAGCCCCGGGACTAGCGGGCTGAGCTCCTACAATGAGCAGTTCTTC. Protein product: CASSPGTSGLSSYNEQFF.

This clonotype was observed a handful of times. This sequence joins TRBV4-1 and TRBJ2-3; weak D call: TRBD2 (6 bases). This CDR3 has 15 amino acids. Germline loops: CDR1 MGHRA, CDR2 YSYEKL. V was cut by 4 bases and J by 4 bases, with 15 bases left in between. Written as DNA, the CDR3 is TGCGCCAGCAGCCGATCTTCGGGAGTTGCAGATACGCAGTATTTT. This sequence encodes CASSRSSGVADTQYF.

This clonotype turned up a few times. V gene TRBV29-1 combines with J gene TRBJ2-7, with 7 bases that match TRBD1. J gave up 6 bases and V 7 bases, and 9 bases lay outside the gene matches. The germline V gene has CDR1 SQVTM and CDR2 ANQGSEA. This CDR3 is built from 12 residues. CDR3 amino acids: CSASDRWGEQYF. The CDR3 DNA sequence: TGCAGCGCCTCGGACAGGTGGGGCGAGCAGTACTTC.